This record concerns one TCR beta chain sequence. In TCRdb, the RACE reads were re-called with MiXCR into one record per CDR3 protein. The table records tens of thousands of distinct CDR3 sequences, more than 9% of them present only once. These data come from a study of human T cells and chemical hapten exposure. About the research overall: It was small differences in pooled library volume that mainly caused per-sample TCR yields to vary.

With 6 bases removed from V and 3 bases from J, the gap between germline ends came to 11 bases. The CDR3 consists of 14 residues. In germline, CDR1 is SGHAT, CDR2 FQNNGV. This sample's time point: patch test 2, 6 weeks after DPC sensitization. This sample's treatment: therapeutic diphenylcyclopropenone sensitization with weekly scalp DPC. The chain employs TRBV11-2 and TRBJ2-2; maybe TRBD2 (6 bases). The sample here was whole blood, taken in connection with sensitization to the hapten diphenylcyclopropenone (DPC). The receptor was derived from a woman between 45 and 65 years old with alopecia areata. Some clones in this sample may be carry-over from other donors' samples. CDR3 DNA sequence: TGTGCCAGCAGGCCGGGAGCGGACACCGGGGAGCTGTTTTTT. Its translation is CASRPGADTGELFF.